This T cell receptor beta chain was captured in a study of T cell responses to AZD1222 COVID-19 vaccine. Looked up from germline, CDR1 is SGHNT and CDR2 is YYREEE (reference sequence). The CDR3 is 18 residues long. The V segment lost 5 bases and the J segment 1 base; nucleotides outside the gene matches: 12. Repertoires were generated with immunoSEQ multiplex PCR, while TCRdb's copy carries only in-frame clones and drops some. Of 85,000 to 100,000 clones listed, about nine tenths are singletons. The receptor's source is an adult in good health. The J gene is TRBJ2-5, the V gene TRBV5-4, with 12 nucleotides matching TRBD2. The specimen was peripheral blood, collected on day 0 of AZD1222 vaccination. CDR3 residues: CASSYPTGLAGLQETQYF. CDR3 bases: TGTGCCAGCAGTTATCCCACAGGACTAGCGGGACTCCAAGAGACCCAGTACTTC.